A single sample gave rise to the 3 T cell receptor beta chains below, sequenced in a study of control samples from healthy donors and cancer patients. Here immunoSEQ multiplex PCR was the method, and the copy in TCRdb shows in-frame clones only, minus some. The sample records 45,000 to 55,000 clones, 85% to 95% being singletons. Specimen: blood. Receptors were obtained from a man aged 25-45 years in good health.

The genes are TRBV27 and TRBJ1-1, with D perhaps matching TRBD1 (5 bases). CDR3 length equals 16 residues. V lost 2 bases and J lost 4, with 17 bases in between. CDR1 is MNHEY, CDR2 SMNVEV, per germline (reference sequence). The CDR3 nucleotides read TGTGCCAGCAGTTTAGGGTCTATTGGGGGAAGCACTGAAGCTTTCTTT. It encodes CASSLGSIGGSTEAFF.

V gene TRBV7-9 combines with J gene TRBJ1-6; D not certain. V shed 2 bases and J shed 10 bases, with 6 bases lying between them. CDR1 is SEHNR and CDR2 is FQNEAQ in the germline V gene (reference sequence). The CDR3 sequence is 12 residues long. CDR3 DNA: TGTGCCAGCAGCTTACTGGGATCACCCCTCCACTTT. Amino acid sequence: CASSLLGSPLHF.

The genes are TRBV5-6 and TRBJ2-3; D not resolved. The CDR3 covers 13 residues. V lost 5 bases, J lost 0 bases, and 7 bases lay in between. CDR1 and CDR2 (germline): SGHDT, YYEEEE. CDR3 sequence (DNA): TGTGCCAGCAGGTCGGAGAGCACAGATACGCAGTATTTT. It encodes CASRSESTDTQYF.